This TCR beta chain was sequenced in a study of cytomegalovirus exposure and HLA in healthy donors (dated by TCRdb to the late 2010s). A note on the overall study: An earlier analysis of approximately 550 of the donors reported 276 Gb of sequence data and some 120 million unique TCR beta sequences from about 180 million T cells. Roughly 300 gigabases of sequencing data and tens of millions of unique TCR sequences were included in an early release covering several hundred HLA-typed donors. Of the roughly 410 genotyped donors, over 80% were placed in the genetic ancestry cluster associated with self-reported Caucasian donors. The study aimed to test whether cataloging public T cell receptors could reveal signatures of past pathogen exposure. The study used immunosequencing to profile the T cell repertoires of 670 or so subjects and linked those repertoires to cytomegalovirus serostatus. Besides the first cohort of more than 650 subjects, a separate validation cohort made up of roughly 130 different subjects was used. The study combined high-throughput TCR immunosequencing, statistical association of individual TCRs with disease status, and machine learning to predict cytomegalovirus infection status. To study patterns of TCR occurrence, a later analysis re-analyzed previously published TCR beta repertoires from around 670 donors and added high-resolution HLA genotyping. In the later analysis, no new phenotypic data were used to find candidate immune exposures; instead, reliance was placed on TCR beta sequences and their occurrence across donors. To decide whether each TCR beta V gene segment behaved as functional or pseudogenic, an earlier analysis of some 540 of the donors relied on high-throughput TCR beta sequencing. Alongside the repertoire data, information on donor age, sex, ethnicity and CMV serostatus was compiled. A later genetic analysis used genome-wide SNP genotypes for about 60% of the roughly 700 donors, treating that subset as a discovery cohort. Every discovery cohort repertoire had been produced on one sequencing platform. Class I and class II HLA loci were covered by the typing at four-digit resolution. The number of donors typed differed by locus, with roughly 620-630 for A, B, C, DRB1 and DQB1, around 520 for DQA1, nearly 610 for DPA1, and approximately 470 for DPB1. About 5 DR-DQ haplotypes were handled as single units for association and clustering, since linkage in the cohort was strong. Among roughly 400 genotyped donors of the cohort, an average of approximately 220,000 unique TCR beta nucleotide sequences was sequenced per donor, of which roughly 17% were non-productive.

The library was produced with the immunoSEQ multiplex PCR assay. For the multiplex PCR, a mixture combining 60 forward primers for TCR Vbeta segments and 13 reverse primers for TCR Jbeta segments was used. Amplification of the CDR3 region of rearranged TCR beta genes was performed with a multiplex PCR assay on genomic DNA. Amplified TCR beta libraries were sequenced as 87-base-pair reads on the Illumina HiSeq System. From the authors' description of their analysis: A later analysis tallied roughly 76 million unique TCR beta chains across the 666 repertoires, and roughly 11 million of those chains were shared by two or more donors. A nearest-neighbor algorithm error-corrected the raw reads and collapsed the reads into unique sequences, merging closely related sequences to remove PCR and sequencing errors. Alignment of CDR3 sequences to IMGT reference sequences was used to assign V, D and J gene segments. For a sequence to be retained, at least a six-nucleotide match to both a V gene segment and a J gene segment was required. A rearrangement was called productive if the CDR3 had no stop codons and remained in frame with V and J, and every other rearrangement was called non-productive. Following IMGT convention, CDR3 was defined as the stretch from the second conserved V-encoded cysteine to the conserved J-encoded phenylalanine. In an earlier analysis of roughly 580 of the donors, sequences lacking an unambiguous match to a single V gene segment were excluded. In an earlier analysis of around 600 of the donors, V segments were called functional above 56.7% productive rearrangements and were called segregating when the between-donor standard deviation exceeded 5%. A statistical classification framework was built to diagnose cytomegalovirus status from the catalog of TCR beta chain sequences. In a later analysis, V and J genes were assigned by comparing TCR nucleotide sequences against IMGT/GENE-DB human TR gene sequences. The TCRdist pipeline was used in a later analysis to assign CDR3 sequences and most-parsimonious VDJ recombination scenarios. In a later analysis, each TCR beta chain was defined by its CDR3 amino acid sequence together with its V-gene family, and reads without a unique V-gene family were excluded. A later analysis removed over 500 highly shared, low-generation-probability nucleotide sequences to deal with suspected cross-contamination and a sequencing artifact. A later analysis calculated a clonal expansion index for each public chain from normalized within-repertoire ranks of inferred template counts. In a later analysis, generation probabilities were computed with a VDJ recombination model fitted to out-of-frame rearrangements, and the resulting probabilities were checked against IGoR. In a later analysis, TCR-TCR, TCR-HLA and TCR-CMV co-occurrence was scored with hypergeometric tests, and a repertoire-size bias correction was applied to TCR pairs. In a later analysis, false discovery rates were estimated by permuting HLA or CMV assignments 20 times. A later analysis grouped co-occurring TCRs with DBSCAN, adding TCRdist sequence similarity when clustering within HLA-allele-positive subsets. For co-occurrence clustering, repertoires with fewer than 30,000 or more than 120,000 public chains were excluded, along with about five repertoires with anomalous nucleotide sharing. In TCRdb, the immuneACCESS table is reduced to in-frame sequences with V and J assigned. These tables do not hold every clone; where another copy was compared, an unresolved V gene accounts for under half, and the others remain unexplained. V, J and clone size are those of that table, while D and trimming were read from the DNA. The sample table contains about 150,000 clones; only one count was recorded for roughly 79% of them. About 1.6% of the sample rests with the top ten.

Paper-wide results and their limitations: Most TCR sequences were seen in very few donors, while some public TCRs were found in many individuals. According to a later analysis, most CMV-associated TCR beta chains appeared to be HLA-restricted, and the HLA associations seemed to be driven largely by CMV exposure. Because HLA typing was missing for some donors at each locus, association tests included only the typed subset. For the cohort, immune exposure information was limited to CMV serostatus. In a later analysis, several top co-occurrence clusters were reported to appear linked to parvovirus B19, influenza, CMV and Epstein-Barr virus. In vitro tests confirmed that three of the cytomegalovirus-associated TCR beta chains recognize cytomegalovirus antigens. An earlier analysis of approximately 600 of the donors showed that most TCR beta V segments appeared in productive rearrangements either about 90% or about 30% of the time, which broadly matched IMGT annotations. A further reported finding was that TCR beta sequences accurately predicted the HLA-A and HLA-B alleles for most subjects in the first cohort. Some IMGT-functional V segments, including TRBV6-2 and TRBV6-3, could not be distinguished by the 87-base-pair reads and were therefore excluded. In a later analysis, HLA-associated TCR beta chains showed more clonal expansion and lower generation probabilities than non-associated chains that were equally common. V-gene and J-gene trimming of TCR beta chains was associated with a missense DCLRE1C variant in a later genetic analysis, and the association was replicated in an independent cohort. According to the authors, the approach could potentially be generalized to other disease states and immunological phenotypes. Compared with the roughly 700-donor mean, donors in an Asian-associated ancestry cluster had fewer N-insertions in productive TCRs, according to a later genetic analysis. Because counts were too low, around 18 rarely observed V segments, including chromosome 9 orphons, were left out of the earlier analysis of some 640 of the donors. The presence/absence analyses assumed that sequencing depth was roughly uniform across donors, and that assumption may not be true. In the study, approximately 150 TCR beta chains were listed as associated with cytomegalovirus. In a later analysis, TCR association rates were found to vary across HLA loci, with the most associated TCRs seen for DRB1 alleles and the fewest for HLA-C alleles. A group of highly shared sequence variants was considered likely to be a technical artifact of the sequencing pipeline. When HLA alleles, especially DR and DQ, strongly co-occurred, attributing TCR associations to individual alleles was difficult. The classifier was reported to diagnose cytomegalovirus status with high specificity and sensitivity in both the original and validation cohorts. Specific HLA alleles were associated with 15,000 to 20,000 TCR beta sequences at a false discovery rate of 0.05 in a later analysis. Correlated functional status among segregating V segments might reflect linkage disequilibrium, but an unknown experimental factor could not be ruled out. Only TCR beta chains were sequenced in this cohort, and the absence of alpha or paired-chain data limited detectable features.

In total, 666 healthy bone marrow donors made up the cohort. At the time of sampling, every cohort member was nominally healthy, though immune exposures that went unrecorded were likely present. The donor tested CMV seronegative and was one of the 352 seronegative cohort members. A peripheral blood sample was provided by each donor, and peripheral blood mononuclear cells were used for TCR beta sequencing. Genomic DNA was extracted from the blood cell samples with the Qiagen DNeasy Blood Extraction Kit. As to this clone: Its antigen specificity is not known. Per-base qualities were not stored, and no clone one base away is much larger.

The CDR3, cysteine through valine, is 13 amino acids long. The sequence is cut down to CDR3 DNA, 39 bases in frame from base 1. CDR1 is given as MNHEY and CDR2 as SVGAGI, both from the germline V gene. After removal of 5 bases from V and 6 bases from J, the junction retains 7 bases not matched to a gene. The source material was PBMCs. The sequence is built from TRBV6-5 and TRBJ2-7; the central 7 bases match TRBD2. The receptor was isolated from a man aged 40-49 years in good health and CMV-seronegative. The CDR3 in this case is CASSRLRGVEQYV. The DNA is as follows: TGTGCCAGCAGTCGTCTCCGGGGGGTCGAGCAGTACGTC.